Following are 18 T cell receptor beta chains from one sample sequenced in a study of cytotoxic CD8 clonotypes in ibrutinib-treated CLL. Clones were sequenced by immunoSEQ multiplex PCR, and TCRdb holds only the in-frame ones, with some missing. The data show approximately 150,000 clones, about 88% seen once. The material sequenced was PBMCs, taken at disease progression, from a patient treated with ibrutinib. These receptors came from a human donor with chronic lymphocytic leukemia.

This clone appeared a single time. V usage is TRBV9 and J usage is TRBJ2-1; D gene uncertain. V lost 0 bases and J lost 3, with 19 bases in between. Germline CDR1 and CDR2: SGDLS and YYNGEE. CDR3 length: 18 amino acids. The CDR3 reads CASSVESLGSGGYNEQFF. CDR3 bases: TGTGCCAGCAGCGTAGAGAGCTTGGGATCGGGTGGCTACAATGAGCAGTTCTTC.

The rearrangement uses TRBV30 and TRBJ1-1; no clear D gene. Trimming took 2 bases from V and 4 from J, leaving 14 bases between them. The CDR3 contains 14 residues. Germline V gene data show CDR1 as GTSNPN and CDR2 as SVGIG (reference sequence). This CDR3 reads CAWSHEGLSTEAFF. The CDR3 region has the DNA TGTGCCTGGAGTCACGAGGGCTTGAGCACTGAAGCTTTCTTT.

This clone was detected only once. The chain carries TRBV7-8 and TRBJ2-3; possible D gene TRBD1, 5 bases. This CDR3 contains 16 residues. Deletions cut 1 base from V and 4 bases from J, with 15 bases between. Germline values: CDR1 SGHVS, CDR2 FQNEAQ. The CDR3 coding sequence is TGTGCCAGCAGCTTAGGGCGGCTCCTCAGGGCAGATACGCAGTATTTT. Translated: CASSLGRLLRADTQYF.

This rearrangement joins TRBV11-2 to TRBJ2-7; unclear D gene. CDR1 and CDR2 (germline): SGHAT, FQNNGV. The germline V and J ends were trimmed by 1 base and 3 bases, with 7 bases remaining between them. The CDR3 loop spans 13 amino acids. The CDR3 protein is CASSLAPDYEQYF. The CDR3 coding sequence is TGTGCCAGCAGCTTAGCCCCAGACTACGAGCAGTACTTC.

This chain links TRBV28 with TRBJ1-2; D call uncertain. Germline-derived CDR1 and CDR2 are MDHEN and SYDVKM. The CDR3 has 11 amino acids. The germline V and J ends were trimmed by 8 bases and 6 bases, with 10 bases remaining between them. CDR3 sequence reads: CASGQGDGYTF. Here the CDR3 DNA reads TGTGCCAGCGGTCAAGGTGATGGCTACACCTTC.

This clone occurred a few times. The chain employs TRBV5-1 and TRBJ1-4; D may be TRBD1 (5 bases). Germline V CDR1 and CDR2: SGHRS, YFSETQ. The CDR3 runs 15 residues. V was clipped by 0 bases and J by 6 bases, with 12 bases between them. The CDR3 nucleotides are TGCGCCAGCAGCTTGGATGGCAGAGGGGATGAAAAACTGTTTTTT. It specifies CASSLDGRGDEKLFF.

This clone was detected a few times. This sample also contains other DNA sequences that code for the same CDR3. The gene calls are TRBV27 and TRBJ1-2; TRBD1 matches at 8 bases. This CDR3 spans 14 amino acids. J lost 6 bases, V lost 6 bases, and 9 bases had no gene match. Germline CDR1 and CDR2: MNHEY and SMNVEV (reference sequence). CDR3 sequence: CASSLGRGQDGYTF. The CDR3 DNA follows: TGTGCCAGCAGCCTGGGCAGGGGGCAGGATGGCTACACCTTC.

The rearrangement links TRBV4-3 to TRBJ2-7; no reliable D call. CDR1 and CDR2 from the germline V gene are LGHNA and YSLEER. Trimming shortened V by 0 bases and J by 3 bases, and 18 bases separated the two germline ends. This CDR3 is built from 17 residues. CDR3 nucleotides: TGCGCCAGCAGCCAAGAAGCCCCTTATACTTCCAACTACGAGCAGTACTTC. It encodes CASSQEAPYTSNYEQYF.

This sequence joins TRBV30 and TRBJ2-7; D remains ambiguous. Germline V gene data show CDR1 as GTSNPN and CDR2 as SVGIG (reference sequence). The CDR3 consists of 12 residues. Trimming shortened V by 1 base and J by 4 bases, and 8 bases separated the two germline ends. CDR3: CAWSGQIYEQYF. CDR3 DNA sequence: TGTGCCTGGAGTGGTCAGATTTACGAGCAGTACTTC.

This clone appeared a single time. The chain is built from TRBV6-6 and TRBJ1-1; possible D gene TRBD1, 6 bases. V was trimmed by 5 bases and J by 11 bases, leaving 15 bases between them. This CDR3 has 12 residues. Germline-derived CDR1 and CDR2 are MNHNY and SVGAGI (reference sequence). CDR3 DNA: TGTGCCAGCAGTGACAACAGGGCTGGGGCTTTCTTT. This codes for CASSDNRAGAFF.

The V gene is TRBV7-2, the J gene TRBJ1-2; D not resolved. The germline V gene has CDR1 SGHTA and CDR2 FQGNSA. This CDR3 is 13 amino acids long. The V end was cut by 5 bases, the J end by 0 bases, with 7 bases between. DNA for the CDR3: TGTGCCAGCAGCCCCGGTTCTAACTATGGCTACACCTTC. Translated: CASSPGSNYGYTF.

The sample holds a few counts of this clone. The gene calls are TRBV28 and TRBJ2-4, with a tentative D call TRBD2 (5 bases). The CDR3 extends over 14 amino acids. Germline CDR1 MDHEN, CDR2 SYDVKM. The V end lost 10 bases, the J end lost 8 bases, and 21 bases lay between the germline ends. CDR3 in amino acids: CATRGGPFRDIQYF. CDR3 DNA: TGTGCCACCCGCGGAGGTCCATTTCGAGACATTCAGTACTTC.

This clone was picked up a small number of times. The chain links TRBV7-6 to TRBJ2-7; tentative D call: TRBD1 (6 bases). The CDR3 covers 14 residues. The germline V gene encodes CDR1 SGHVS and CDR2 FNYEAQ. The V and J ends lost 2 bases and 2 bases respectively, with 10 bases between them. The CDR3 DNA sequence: TGTGCCAGCAGCTTATGGGACACAACCTACGAGCAGTACTTC. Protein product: CASSLWDTTYEQYF. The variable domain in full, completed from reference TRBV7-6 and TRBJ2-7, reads GAGVSQSPRYKVTKRGQDVALRCDPISGHVSLYWYRQALGQGPEFLTYFNYEAQQDKSGLPNDRFSAERPEGSISTLTIQRTEQRDSAMYRCASSLWDTTYEQYFGPGTRLTVT.

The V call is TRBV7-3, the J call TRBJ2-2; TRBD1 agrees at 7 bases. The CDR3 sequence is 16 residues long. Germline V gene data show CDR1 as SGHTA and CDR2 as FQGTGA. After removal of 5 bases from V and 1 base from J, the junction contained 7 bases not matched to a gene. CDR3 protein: CASSRRGTVNTGELFF. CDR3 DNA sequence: TGTGCCAGCAGCCGACGAGGGACAGTGAACACCGGGGAGCTGTTTTTT.

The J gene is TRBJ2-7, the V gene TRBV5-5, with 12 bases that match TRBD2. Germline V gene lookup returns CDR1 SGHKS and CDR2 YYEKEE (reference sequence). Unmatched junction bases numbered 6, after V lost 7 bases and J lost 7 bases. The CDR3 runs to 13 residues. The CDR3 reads CASQTSGRWEQYF. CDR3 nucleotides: TGTGCCAGCCAAACTAGCGGGAGGTGGGAGCAGTACTTC.

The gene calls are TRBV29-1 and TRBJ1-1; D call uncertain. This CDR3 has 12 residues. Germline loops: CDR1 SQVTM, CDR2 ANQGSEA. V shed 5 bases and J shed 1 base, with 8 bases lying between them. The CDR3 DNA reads TGCAGCGTTATCGTGGGGAACACTGAAGCTTTCTTT. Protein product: CSVIVGNTEAFF.

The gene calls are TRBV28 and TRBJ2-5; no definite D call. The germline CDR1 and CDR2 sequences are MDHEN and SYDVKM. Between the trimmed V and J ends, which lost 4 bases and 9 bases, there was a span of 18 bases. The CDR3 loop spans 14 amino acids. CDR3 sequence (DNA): TGTGCCAGCAGTTCGACGTTGGGATCTTGGTCCCAGTACTTC. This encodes CASSSTLGSWSQYF.

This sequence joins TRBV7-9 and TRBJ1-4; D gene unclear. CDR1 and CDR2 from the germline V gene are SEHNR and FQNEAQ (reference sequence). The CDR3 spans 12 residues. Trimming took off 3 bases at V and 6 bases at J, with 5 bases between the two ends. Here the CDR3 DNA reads TGTGCCAGCAGCTTCACCCATGAAAAACTGTTTTTT. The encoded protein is CASSFTHEKLFF.